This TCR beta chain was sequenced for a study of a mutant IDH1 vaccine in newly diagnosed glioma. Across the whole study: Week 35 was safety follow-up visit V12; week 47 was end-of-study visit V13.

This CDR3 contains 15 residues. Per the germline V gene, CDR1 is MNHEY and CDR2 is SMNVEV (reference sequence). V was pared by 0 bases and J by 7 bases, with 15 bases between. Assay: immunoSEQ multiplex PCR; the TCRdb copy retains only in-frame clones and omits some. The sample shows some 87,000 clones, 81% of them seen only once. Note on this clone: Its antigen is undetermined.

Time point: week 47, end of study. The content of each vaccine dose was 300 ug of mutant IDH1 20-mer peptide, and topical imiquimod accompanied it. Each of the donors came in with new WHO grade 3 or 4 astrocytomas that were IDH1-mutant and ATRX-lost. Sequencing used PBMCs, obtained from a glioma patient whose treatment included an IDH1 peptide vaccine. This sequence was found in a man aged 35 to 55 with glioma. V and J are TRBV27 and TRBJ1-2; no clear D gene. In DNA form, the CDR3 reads TGTGCCAGCAGTTTATCGGACGGCGCCCGGCTTGGCTACACCTTC. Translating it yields CASSLSDGARLGYTF.